Listed here are 20 T cell receptor beta chains from one sample, sequenced in a study of immune evolution from preneoplasia to lung adenocarcinoma. This table comes from immunoSEQ multiplex PCR, and its TCRdb copy is limited to in-frame clones, with some not included. The data hold 35,000 to 40,000 clones, with 74% observed a single time. Sample: FFPE invasive lung adenocarcinoma tissue. Every receptor here comes from a person in their sixties or seventies with lung adenocarcinoma.

The V gene is TRBV7-9, the J gene TRBJ2-7; the D call may be TRBD1 or TRBD2 (5 bases each). V lost 4 bases, J lost 7 bases, and 11 bases lay in between. Germline lookup yields CDR1 SEHNR and CDR2 FQNEAQ (reference sequence). The CDR3 covers 12 residues. CDR3 nucleotide sequence: TGTGCCAGCAGCTCGGTGTGGGGGGAGCAGTACTTC. It yields the protein CASSSVWGEQYF.

V and J are TRBV5-1 and TRBJ2-3; D not certain. Trimming left V 0 bases short and J 1 base short, with 9 bases between. The CDR3 is 15 residues long. Germline CDR1 and CDR2: SGHRS and YFSETQ. As DNA, the CDR3 is TGCGCCAGCAGCTTGGGCCAGACCCGCACAGATACGCAGTATTTT. As protein: CASSLGQTRTDTQYF.

The V gene is TRBV28, the J gene TRBJ1-1, with a weak D call TRBD1 (6 bases). Trimming removed 6 bases at V and 5 bases at J, with 16 bases between. There are 14 residues in the CDR3. In germline, CDR1 is MDHEN, CDR2 SYDVKM. The CDR3 DNA is TGTGCCAGCAGCCCCGGGACAATAAGGACTGAAGCTTTCTTT. It yields the protein CASSPGTIRTEAFF.

The chain links TRBV5-1 to TRBJ2-2; D gene uncertain. V was trimmed by 3 bases and J by 6 bases, leaving 12 bases between them. Germline V lookup: CDR1 SGHRS, CDR2 YFSETQ. The CDR3 has 14 residues. The CDR3 DNA is TGCGCCAGCAGCTCGGACCCTCAGGCCGGGGAGCTGTTTTTT. Amino acids: CASSSDPQAGELFF.

This clone has just one count. The rearrangement links TRBV4-1 to TRBJ1-1; D remains unclear. CDR3 length: 15 residues. Trimming pared 4 bases from V and 4 bases from J, leaving 16 bases between. Germline V lookup: CDR1 MGHRA, CDR2 YSYEKL. CDR3 sequence: CASSLGPSWGTEAFF. The DNA for the CDR3 is TGCGCCAGCAGCCTCGGGCCTTCTTGGGGCACTGAAGCTTTCTTT.

This clone was recorded only once. The chain has TRBV6-4 and TRBJ2-1, with TRBD2 matching over 8 bases. Germline assignment: CDR1 MRHNA and CDR2 SNTAGT. V trimming: 6 bases; J trimming: 9 bases; junction bases outside the gene matches: 7. The CDR3 runs 13 residues. The CDR3 sequence is CASSREGRLEQFF. CDR3 nucleotides: TGTGCCAGCAGCCGGGAGGGGCGGCTTGAGCAGTTCTTC.

The table lists this clone with a count of one. The chain links TRBV27 to TRBJ2-7; D uncertain. V shed 5 bases and J shed 0 bases, with 17 bases lying between them. CDR1 and CDR2 (germline): MNHEY, SMNVEV (reference sequence). The CDR3 totals 16 residues. In nucleotides, the CDR3 is TGTGCCAGCAGTCCAACTCTCGTACCACTCTCCTACGAGCAGTACTTC. Translation gives CASSPTLVPLSYEQYF.

The chain has TRBV7-2 and TRBJ2-7; TRBD1 aligns across 9 bases. V dropped 4 bases and J dropped 5; count of bases not matched to a gene: 9. The length of the CDR3 is 15 residues. Germline V gives CDR1 SGHTA, CDR2 FQGNSA. The DNA for the CDR3 is TGTGCCAGCAGCTCTCAACAGGGGGCTTGGGACGAGCAGTACTTC. Translating it yields CASSSQQGAWDEQYF.

The J gene is TRBJ2-5, the V gene TRBV5-1; perhaps D is TRBD1 or TRBD2 (5 bases each). Germline-derived CDR1 and CDR2 are SGHRS and YFSETQ. This CDR3 comprises 15 residues. V gave up 2 bases and J gave up 1 base, with 12 bases separating them. The CDR3 region has the DNA TGCGCCAGCAGCTTCGGGACCACATCCCAAGAGACCCAGTACTTC. Residues: CASSFGTTSQETQYF.

In this sample, this clone turned up once. This chain links TRBV27 with TRBJ1-1, with TRBD1 identical over 8 bases. The CDR3 sequence is 15 residues long. V shed 5 bases, J shed 2 bases, and the junction held 7 bases outside the gene matches. Germline V CDR1 and CDR2: MNHEY, SMNVEV (reference sequence). This chain's CDR3 is CASSPQTGANTEAFF. For the CDR3, the DNA is TGTGCCAGCAGTCCCCAGACAGGGGCCAACACTGAAGCTTTCTTT.

The rearrangement uses TRBV15 and TRBJ1-3; D ambiguous. This CDR3 comprises 15 residues. The germline V and J ends were trimmed by 1 base and 0 bases, with 7 bases remaining between them. CDR1 LNHNV and CDR2 YYDKDF come from the germline V gene (reference sequence). The CDR3 DNA sequence: TGTGCCACCAGCAGAGGCGCTCACTCTGGAAACACCATATATTTT. This encodes CATSRGAHSGNTIYF.

V gene TRBV15 combines with J gene TRBJ2-2; D gene unclear. The germline CDR1 and CDR2 sequences are LNHNV and YYDKDF (reference sequence). The CDR3 consists of 15 residues. V was trimmed by 0 bases and J by 4 bases, leaving 9 bases between them. The CDR3 nucleotides read TGTGCCACCAGCAGAGATTTGAGCTCCACCGGGGAGCTGTTTTTT. Protein: CATSRDLSSTGELFF.

On this clone itself: The same CDR3 is also encoded by other DNA sequences in this sample. The rearrangement uses TRBV15 and TRBJ2-7; D is unclear. CDR3 length: 11 residues. Germline V gives CDR1 LNHNV, CDR2 YYDKDF (reference sequence). With 5 bases removed from V and 3 bases from J, the gap between germline ends came to 5 bases. The CDR3, as DNA: TGTGCCACCAGCCGCGGCTACGAGCAGTACTTC. Amino acids: CATSRGYEQYF.

The chain joins TRBV4-2 to TRBJ1-2, with 9 bases aligning to TRBD1. There are 15 residues in the CDR3. Germline V CDR1 and CDR2: LGHNA, YNFKEQ. V was clipped by 2 bases and J by 6 bases; unmatched bases: 7. The CDR3 DNA sequence: TGTGCCAGCAGCCAAAGGACAGGGGAGGCCAATGGCTACACCTTC. Translation gives CASSQRTGEANGYTF.

This clone was detected once. The J gene is TRBJ2-7, the V gene TRBV27; TRBD1 agrees at 8 bases. The junction had 6 bases not matched to a gene; V was cut back by 6 bases and J by 5 bases. This CDR3 region has 13 residues. Looked up from germline, CDR1 is MNHEY and CDR2 is SMNVEV (reference sequence). The CDR3 region is CASSPGTGDEQYF. The CDR3 DNA follows: TGTGCCAGCAGCCCCGGGACAGGTGACGAGCAGTACTTC.

This rearrangement joins TRBV6-1 to TRBJ2-2; 13 bases agree with TRBD2. The CDR3 is 15 amino acids. The germline CDR1 and CDR2 sequences are MNHNS and SASEGT. Unmatched junction bases numbered 4, after V lost 6 bases and J lost 6 bases. This CDR3 reads CASRILAGGPGELFF. CDR3 DNA sequence: TGTGCCAGCAGGATACTAGCGGGAGGGCCCGGGGAGCTGTTTTTT.

This clone was observed a handful of times. Other nucleotide sequences from this sample produce the same CDR3. This rearrangement joins TRBV7-6 to TRBJ2-3, with D perhaps TRBD1 or TRBD2 (5 bases each). Germline CDR1 is SGHVS and CDR2 is FNYEAQ. CDR3 length: 13 residues. Trimming stripped 5 bases from V and 2 bases from J, with 8 bases between. The DNA of the CDR3 is TGTGCCAGCAGCCTCGGGACCACAGATACGCAGTATTTT. It yields the protein CASSLGTTDTQYF.

The CDR3 spells CSVGAGGDGYTF. CDR3 coding DNA: TGCAGCGTTGGGGCAGGGGGAGATGGCTACACCTTC. The chain links TRBV29-1 to TRBJ1-2, with TRBD1 matching 7 bases. The CDR3 runs to 12 residues. Germline CDR1 SQVTM, CDR2 ANQGSEA. Unmatched junction bases numbered 5, after V lost 4 bases and J lost 6 bases. The full variable domain, its missing parts supplied by reference TRBV29-1 and TRBJ1-2, is SAVISQKPSRDICQRGTSLTIQCQVDSQVTMMFWYRQQPGQSLTLIATANQGSEATYESGFVIDKFPISRPNLTFSTLTVSNMSPEDSSIYLCSVGAGGDGYTFGSGTRLTVV.

V is TRBV27 and J is TRBJ1-5; D not resolved. The CDR3 spans 14 residues. Germline CDR1 reads MNHEY; CDR2 reads SMNVEV (reference sequence). Trimming shortened V by 3 bases and J by 3 bases, and 9 bases separated the two germline ends. In nucleotides, the CDR3 is TGTGCCAGCAGTTTGAAGCAGACCAATCAGCCCCAGCATTTT. Translating it yields CASSLKQTNQPQHF.

The gene calls are TRBV30 and TRBJ2-7; possibly TRBD1 for D (5 bases). The germline gives CDR1 GTSNPN, CDR2 SVGIG (reference sequence). The CDR3 runs 12 residues. V was cut by 1 base and J by 7 bases, with 11 bases left in between. Here the CDR3 DNA reads TGTGCCTGGAGTGCGACAGTCTGGGAGCAGTACTTC. This codes for CAWSATVWEQYF. Full variable domain (remainder filled in from reference TRBV30 and TRBJ2-7): SQTIHQWPATLVQPVGSPLSLECTVEGTSNPNLYWYRQAAGRGLQLLFYSVGIGQISSEVPQNLSASRPQDRQFILSSKKLLLSDSGFYLCAWSATVWEQYFGPGTRLTVT.